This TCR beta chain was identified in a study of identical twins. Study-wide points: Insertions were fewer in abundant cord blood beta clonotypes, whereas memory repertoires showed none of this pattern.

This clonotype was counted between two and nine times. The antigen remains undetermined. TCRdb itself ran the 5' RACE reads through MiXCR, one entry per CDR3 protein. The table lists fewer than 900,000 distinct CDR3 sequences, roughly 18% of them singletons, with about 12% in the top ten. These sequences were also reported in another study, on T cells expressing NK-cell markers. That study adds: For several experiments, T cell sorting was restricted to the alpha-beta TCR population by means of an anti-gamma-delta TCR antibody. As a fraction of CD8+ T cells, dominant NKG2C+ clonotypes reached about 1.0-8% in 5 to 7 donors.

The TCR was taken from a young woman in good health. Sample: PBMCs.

CDR3 region: CSVEEEADYEQYF. DNA of the CDR3: TGCAGCGTTGAAGAGGAAGCTGACTACGAGCAGTACTTC. The gene calls are TRBV29-1 and TRBJ2-7; D is ambiguous. V was clipped by 0 bases and J by 3 bases, with 9 bases between them. This CDR3 comprises 13 residues. Germline V lookup: CDR1 SQVTM, CDR2 ANQGSEA.